One sample yielded the 28 T cell receptor beta chains listed below, sequenced in a study of blood T cell repertoires in COVID-19. The protocol was immunoSEQ multiplex PCR, while the TCRdb copy is restricted to in-frame clones and leaves out a portion. Here the sample spans 70,000 to 95,000 clones, roughly 92% being singletons. The sequencing sample was made of peripheral blood. Every receptor here comes from a man in his fifties or sixties with COVID-19, enrolled during active disease.

This clone was observed once. The rearrangement uses TRBV5-6 and TRBJ1-3, with TRBD1 as a possible D gene (6 bases). Per the germline V gene, CDR1 is SGHDT and CDR2 is YYEEEE. The V gene lost 0 bases and the J gene lost 0 bases, with 7 bases spanning the gap. The CDR3 has 15 amino acids. CDR3 nucleotides: TGTGCCAGCAGCTTGGGAGGGGGCTCTGGAAACACCATATATTTT. Translating it yields CASSLGGGSGNTIYF.

The V and J genes are TRBV19 and TRBJ2-1; TRBD2 matches 16 bases. V lost 4 bases, J lost 12 bases, and 12 bases stayed unmatched. Per germline, CDR1 LNHDA and CDR2 SQIVND (reference sequence). The CDR3 has 17 residues. The CDR3 DNA reads TGTGCCAGTAGTAGACCTGGGACTAGCGGGAGGGCCAAGGGGCAGTTCTTC. Translated, it gives CASSRPGTSGRAKGQFF.

This rearrangement joins TRBV28 to TRBJ2-4; tentative D call: TRBD2 (5 bases). This CDR3 spans 16 amino acids. Germline-derived CDR1 and CDR2 are MDHEN and SYDVKM. V lost 5 bases and J lost 0, with 14 bases in between. CDR3 residues: CASSPPGGLAKNIQYF. CDR3 coding DNA: TGTGCCAGCAGTCCCCCCGGAGGTCTAGCCAAAAACATTCAGTACTTC.

V usage is TRBV6-6 and J usage is TRBJ2-7; D possibly corresponds to TRBD2 (5 bases). Per germline, CDR1 MNHNY and CDR2 SVGAGI (reference sequence). This CDR3 is 14 amino acids long. V lost 4 bases, J lost 2 bases, and 12 bases lay in between. The CDR3 sequence is CASSSPTSTYEQYF. Here the CDR3 DNA reads TGTGCCAGCAGTTCCCCTACTAGTACCTACGAGCAGTACTTC.

This chain joins TRBV9 and TRBJ1-1; D is unclear. CDR1 SGDLS and CDR2 YYNGEE come from the germline V gene. Deletions cut 0 bases from V and 0 bases from J, with 9 bases between. The CDR3 length is 15 residues. The CDR3 DNA reads as TGTGCCAGCAGCGTAGCTTCAGCGATGAACACTGAAGCTTTCTTT. Its protein is CASSVASAMNTEAFF.

The rearrangement joins TRBV5-1 to TRBJ2-7, with a tentative D call TRBD2 (7 bases). The CDR3 runs 15 residues. V lost 0 bases and J 0 bases, leaving 10 bases between the germline ends. Germline V gene sequence: CDR1 SGHRS, CDR2 YFSETQ. This CDR3 reads CASSLVGGPSYEQYF. In DNA form, the CDR3 reads TGCGCCAGCAGCTTGGTCGGGGGGCCCTCCTACGAGCAGTACTTC.

This clone was seen only once. The chain employs TRBV6-5 and TRBJ1-3, with 7 bases lining up with TRBD1. Trimming cost V 6 bases and J 4 bases; bases outside gene matches: 9. The CDR3 extends over 15 amino acids. Germline V gene data show CDR1 as MNHEY and CDR2 as SVGAGI. CDR3 nucleotides: TGTGCCAGCAGCAAAGAGGGGGCGAGAGGAAACACCATATATTTT. Translation gives CASSKEGARGNTIYF.

This sequence joins TRBV28 and TRBJ2-1; 7 bases fit TRBD1. This CDR3 is 16 amino acids long. With V trimmed by 4 bases and J by 4 bases, 10 bases remained unmatched. Germline V gene sequence: CDR1 MDHEN, CDR2 SYDVKM. CDR3 sequence reads: CASSSPGTAKYNEQFF. The CDR3 DNA is TGTGCCAGCAGTTCACCCGGGACAGCCAAATACAATGAGCAGTTCTTC.

This chain connects TRBV10-3 to TRBJ1-1; D possibly corresponds to TRBD1 (5 bases). The V and J ends lost 7 bases and 0 bases respectively, with 9 bases between them. This CDR3 is 13 amino acids long. CDR1 ENHRY and CDR2 SYGVKD come from the germline V gene. CDR3: CAINQGMNTEAFF. The CDR3 region has the DNA TGTGCCATCAATCAGGGTATGAACACTGAAGCTTTCTTT.

This rearrangement joins TRBV21-1 to TRBJ2-2; the table's D call, TRBD2, was not checked against the DNA. TRBV21-1 is a recognized pseudogene. The CDR3 sequence is 17 residues long. The CDR3 loop is CASSKRKSGGYTGELFF. As DNA, the CDR3 is TGTGCCAGCAGCAAGAGGAAGAGCGGGGGGTACACCGGGGAGCTGTTTTTT.

V is TRBV6-2 or TRBV6-3 and J is TRBJ1-4; a weak D match, TRBD1 (6 bases). Per the germline V gene, CDR1 is MNHEY and CDR2 is SVGEGT. The CDR3 totals 13 residues. Trimming stripped 4 bases from V and 8 bases from J, with 11 bases between. Written as DNA, the CDR3 is TGTGCCAGCAGTTGGACAGTTCGAGAAAAACTGTTTTTT. Amino acid sequence: CASSWTVREKLFF.

The chain carries TRBV9 and TRBJ2-5; 8 bases are a match to TRBD1. The V gene's germline CDR1 is SGDLS and CDR2 YYNGEE. The CDR3 covers 17 residues. The J segment lost 5 bases and the V segment lost 4 bases, leaving 16 bases of the junction unmatched. The CDR3 DNA is TGTGCCAGCAGCCCCAACCCGGGACAGGCCTCCCAGGAGACCCAGTACTTC. This translates into CASSPNPGQASQETQYF.

This rearrangement joins TRBV4-2 to TRBJ2-7; TRBD1 matches 8 bases. V shed 0 bases, J shed 3 bases, and the junction held 4 bases outside the gene matches. Germline assignment: CDR1 LGHNA and CDR2 YNFKEQ. This CDR3 region has 15 residues. The CDR3 spells CASSQEGQDYYEQYF. CDR3 nucleotides: TGTGCCAGCAGCCAAGAGGGACAGGATTACTACGAGCAGTACTTC.

This clone was recorded only once. This chain connects TRBV7-8 to TRBJ1-3, with D tentatively TRBD1 (6 bases). This CDR3 is built from 16 residues. Between the trimmed V and J ends, which lost 6 bases and 4 bases, there was a span of 19 bases. The germline CDR1 and CDR2 sequences are SGHVS and FQNEAQ. DNA of the CDR3: TGTGCCAGCAGTTTAAACACAGGGTTAGGGGGAAACACCATATATTTT. This codes for CASSLNTGLGGNTIYF. Full variable domain (rest looked up from reference TRBV7-8 and TRBJ1-3): GAGVSQSPRYKVAKRGQDVALRCDPISGHVSLFWYQQALGQGPEFLTYFQNEAQLDKSGLPSDRFFAERPEGSVSTLKIQRTQQEDSAVYLCASSLNTGLGGNTIYFGEGSWLTVV.

The V and J genes are TRBV5-1 and TRBJ2-1; TRBD1 matches 10 bases. With 4 bases clipped from V and 1 base from J, the junction kept 5 bases outside the gene matches. Per the germline V gene, CDR1 is SGHRS and CDR2 is YFSETQ. This CDR3 comprises 16 residues. CDR3 sequence: CASSAGTGDSYNEQFF. For the CDR3, the DNA is TGCGCCAGCAGCGCGGGGACAGGGGATTCCTACAATGAGCAGTTCTTC.

This sequence joins TRBV5-1 and TRBJ2-3; D gene ambiguous. The germline gives CDR1 SGHRS, CDR2 YFSETQ. CDR3 length equals 14 residues. V lost 1 base and J lost 3, with 9 bases in between. The DNA for the CDR3 is TGCGCCAGCAGCTTGTTCGGTGAAACAGATACGCAGTATTTT. Its protein is CASSLFGETDTQYF.

The rearrangement joins TRBV3-1 (or the pseudogene TRBV3-2) to TRBJ2-3; 10 bases line up with TRBD2. The CDR3 covers 17 residues. J gave up 4 bases and V 0 bases, and 7 bases lay outside the gene matches. CDR1 is LGHDT, CDR2 YNNKEL, per germline (reference sequence). The CDR3: CASSQDLSGRLSDTQYF. The CDR3 coding sequence is TGTGCCAGCAGCCAAGATCTTAGCGGGAGGTTATCAGATACGCAGTATTTT.

In DNA form, the CDR3 reads TGTGCCAGCAGTTCAGGGGGACTCGAAGACGAGCAGTACTTC. It translates to CASSSGGLEDEQYF. The chain combines TRBV28 with TRBJ2-7, with D possibly being TRBD1 (7 bases). The CDR3 covers 14 residues. The germline gives CDR1 MDHEN, CDR2 SYDVKM. Trimming cost V 4 bases and J 5 bases, with 15 bases left between them.

V and J are TRBV5-1 and TRBJ2-5, with a possible D match to TRBD2 (6 bases). CDR3 size: 14 residues. In germline, CDR1 is SGHRS, CDR2 YFSETQ. Trimming stripped 1 base from V and 4 bases from J, with 11 bases between. The CDR3 region has the DNA TGCGCCAGCAGCTTGTCACCCGGGGGAGAGACCCAGTACTTC. This gives the protein CASSLSPGGETQYF.

The rearrangement links TRBV19 to TRBJ1-5, with 9 bases matching TRBD1. With V trimmed by 7 bases and J by 3 bases, 4 bases remained unmatched. Germline V gene data show CDR1 as LNHDA and CDR2 as SQIVND (reference sequence). The CDR3 has 14 amino acids. This chain's CDR3 is CASKTGGNNQPQHF. The DNA for the CDR3 is TGTGCCAGTAAAACAGGGGGCAACAATCAGCCCCAGCATTTT. Combining the CDR3 with reference TRBV19 and TRBJ1-5 gives the whole variable domain DGGITQSPKYLFRKEGQNVTLSCEQNLNHDAMYWYRQDPGQGLRLIYYSQIVNDFQKGDIAEGYSVSREKKESFPLTVTSAQKNPTAFYLCASKTGGNNQPQHFGDGTRLSIL.

The chain couples TRBV9 to TRBJ1-5; D is unresolved. CDR1 and CDR2 from the germline V gene are SGDLS and YYNGEE. Trimming removed 0 bases at V and 1 base at J, with 8 bases between. CDR3 size: 15 residues. The CDR3 region has the DNA TGTGCCAGCAGCGTAGACGGACTGAGCAATCAGCCCCAGCATTTT. Protein sequence: CASSVDGLSNQPQHF. The whole variable domain, filled in from reference TRBV9 and TRBJ1-5, reads DSGVTQTPKHLITATGQRVTLRCSPRSGDLSVYWYQQSLDQGLQFLIQYYNGEERAKGNILERFSAQQFPDLHSELNLSSLELGDSALYFCASSVDGLSNQPQHFGDGTRLSIL.

V and J are TRBV7-3 and TRBJ2-1; D possibly corresponds to TRBD2 (6 bases). Germline V gives CDR1 SGHTA, CDR2 FQGTGA. The CDR3 runs to 13 residues. V lost 4 bases and J lost 10, with 14 bases in between. The CDR3 nucleotides read TGTGCCAGCAGCTCGGAGGCGGGACTCGAGCAGTTCTTC. Translated: CASSSEAGLEQFF.

The rearrangement joins TRBV4-2 to TRBJ2-4; 7 nucleotides align to TRBD2. V lost 3 bases to trimming and J lost 8 bases; unmatched junction nucleotides: 7. This CDR3 is built from 14 residues. Germline V gene sequence: CDR1 LGHNA, CDR2 YNFKEQ. CDR3 bases: TGTGCCAGCAGCCAGGCTCATACTAGCGACATTCAGTACTTC. This translates into CASSQAHTSDIQYF.

The V and J genes are TRBV30 and TRBJ2-3, with a possible D match to TRBD1 (6 bases). The CDR3 covers 14 residues. Germline CDR1 is GTSNPN and CDR2 is SVGIG (reference sequence). V lost 2 bases and J lost 2, with 11 bases in between. CDR3 region: CAWSLGQFTDTQYF. CDR3 bases: TGTGCCTGGAGTCTGGGACAATTCACAGATACGCAGTATTTT.

V and J are TRBV2 and TRBJ1-6, with D perhaps matching TRBD1 (5 bases). CDR1 and CDR2 (germline): SNHLY, FYNNEI. The CDR3 is 15 amino acids. Trimming left V 7 bases short and J 14 bases short, with 24 bases between. The CDR3 coding sequence is TGTGCCAGCAAGGAGACAGACCTAAGTACCGAGGCCCTCCACTTT. This encodes CASKETDLSTEALHF.

The rearrangement links TRBV13 to TRBJ1-1; D gene unclear. This CDR3 is 13 amino acids long. The germline gives CDR1 PRHDT, CDR2 FYEKMQ (reference sequence). V was shortened by 8 bases and J by 2 bases, with 12 bases between the two germline ends. Here the CDR3 reads CASGSSRNTEAFF. For the CDR3, the DNA is TGTGCCAGCGGTAGCAGCCGCAACACTGAAGCTTTCTTT.

The V call is TRBV28, the J call TRBJ2-1, with D tentatively TRBD2 (6 bases). The CDR3 has 17 amino acids. The V end was cut by 5 bases, the J end by 1 base, with 18 bases between. The V gene's germline CDR1 is MDHEN and CDR2 SYDVKM. CDR3 region: CASSPPLVAGSYNEQFF. CDR3 coding DNA: TGTGCCAGCAGTCCCCCTCTAGTGGCGGGGTCCTACAATGAGCAGTTCTTC.

The V gene is TRBV2, the J gene TRBJ2-7; no reliable D call. Trimming left V 2 bases short and J 2 bases short, with 13 bases between. The CDR3 runs to 15 residues. In germline, CDR1 is SNHLY, CDR2 FYNNEI. The CDR3 loop is CASSELGLQAYEQYF. DNA for the CDR3: TGTGCCAGCAGTGAACTGGGTTTGCAGGCCTACGAGCAGTACTTC. Variable domain in full (rest from reference TRBV2 and TRBJ2-7): EPEVTQTPSHQVTQMGQEVILRCVPISNHLYFYWYRQILGQKVEFLVSFYNNEISEKSEIFDDQFSVERPDGSNFTLKIRSTKLEDSAMYFCASSELGLQAYEQYFGPGTRLTVT.